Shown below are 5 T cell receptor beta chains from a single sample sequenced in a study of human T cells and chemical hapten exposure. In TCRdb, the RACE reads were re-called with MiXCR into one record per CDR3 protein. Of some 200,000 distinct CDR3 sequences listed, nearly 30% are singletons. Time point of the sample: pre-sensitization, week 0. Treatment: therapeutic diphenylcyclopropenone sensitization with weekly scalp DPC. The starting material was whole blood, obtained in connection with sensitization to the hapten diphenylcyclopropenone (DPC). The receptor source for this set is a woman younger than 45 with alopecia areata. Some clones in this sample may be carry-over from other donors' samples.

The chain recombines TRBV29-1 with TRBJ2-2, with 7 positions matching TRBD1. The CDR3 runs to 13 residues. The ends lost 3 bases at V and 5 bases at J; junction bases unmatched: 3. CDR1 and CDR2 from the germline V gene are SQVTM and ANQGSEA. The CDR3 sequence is CSVEGQPTGELFF. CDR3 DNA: TGCAGCGTTGAGGGACAGCCTACCGGGGAGCTGTTTTTT.

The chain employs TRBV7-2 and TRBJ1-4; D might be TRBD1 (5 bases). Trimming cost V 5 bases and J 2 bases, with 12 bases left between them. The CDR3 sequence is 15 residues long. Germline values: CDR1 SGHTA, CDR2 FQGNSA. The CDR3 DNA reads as TGTGCCAGCAGCCCGATGGGGGGTACTAATGAAAAACTGTTTTTT. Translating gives CASSPMGGTNEKLFF. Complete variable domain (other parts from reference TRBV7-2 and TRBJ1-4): GAGVSQSPSNKVTEKGKDVELRCDPISGHTALYWYRQSLGQGLEFLIYFQGNSAPDKSGLPSDRFSAERTGGSVSTLTIQRTQQEDSAVYLCASSPMGGTNEKLFFGSGTQLSVL.

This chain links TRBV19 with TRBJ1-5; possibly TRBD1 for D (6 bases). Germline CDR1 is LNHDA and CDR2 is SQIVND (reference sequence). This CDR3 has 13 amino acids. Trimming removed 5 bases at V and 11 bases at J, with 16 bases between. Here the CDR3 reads CASSAPLTGTQHF. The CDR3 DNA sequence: TGTGCCAGTAGTGCCCCTCTAACAGGGACCCAGCATTTT.

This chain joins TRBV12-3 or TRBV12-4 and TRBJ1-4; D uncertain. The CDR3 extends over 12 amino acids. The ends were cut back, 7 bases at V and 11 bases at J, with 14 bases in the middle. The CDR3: CASTLGREKLFF. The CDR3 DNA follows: TGTGCCAGCACCTTGGGGAGGGAGAAACTGTTTTTT.

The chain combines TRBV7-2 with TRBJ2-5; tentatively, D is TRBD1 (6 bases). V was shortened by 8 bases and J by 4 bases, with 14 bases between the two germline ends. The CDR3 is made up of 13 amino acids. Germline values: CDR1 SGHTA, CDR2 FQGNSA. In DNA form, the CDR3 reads TGTGCCAGCCAGTGGGCAGGGGCAGAGACCCAGTACTTC. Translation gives CASQWAGAETQYF.